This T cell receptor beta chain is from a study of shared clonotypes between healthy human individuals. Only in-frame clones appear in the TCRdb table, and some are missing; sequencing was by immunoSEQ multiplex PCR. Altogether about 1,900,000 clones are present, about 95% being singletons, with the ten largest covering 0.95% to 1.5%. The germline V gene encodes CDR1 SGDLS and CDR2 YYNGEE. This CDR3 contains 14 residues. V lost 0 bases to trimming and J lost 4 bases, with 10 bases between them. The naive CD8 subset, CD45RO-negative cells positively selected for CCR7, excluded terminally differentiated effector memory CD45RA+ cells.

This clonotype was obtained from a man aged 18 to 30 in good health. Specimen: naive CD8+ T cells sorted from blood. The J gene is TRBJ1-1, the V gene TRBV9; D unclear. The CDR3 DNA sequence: TGTGCCAGCAGCGTAGTAGAAAAGGGCACTGAAGCTTTCTTT. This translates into CASSVVEKGTEAFF.